Listed below are T cell receptor beta chains from one sample, sequenced in a study of shared clonotypes between healthy human individuals. Some clones are missing from TCRdb's copy, which holds only in-frame ones; the method was immunoSEQ multiplex PCR. The sample includes over a million clones, approximately 97% of them seen just once. The specimen was naive CD4+ T cells sorted from blood. All receptors come from a man younger than 45 in good health. Both conserved end residues are part of each CDR3. The D gene is left open where the match is weak. Where a row states a size, it is once, few, many or the class of an expanded clone; other rows omit it.

abundance: .
j_gene: TRBJ1-6
d_gene: .
v_gene: TRBV5-1
CDR3nt: TGCGCCAGCAGCTTCAGGGAATCGGGTAATTCACCCCTCCACTTT
CDR3aa: CASSFRESGNSPLHF

abundance: .
j_gene: TRBJ1-1
d_gene: .
v_gene: TRBV6-1
CDR3nt: TGTGCCAGCAGTACCCACCAGGGGAGTATCACTGAAGCTTTCTTT
CDR3aa: CASSTHQGSITEAFF

abundance: .
j_gene: TRBJ2-7
d_gene: .
v_gene: TRBV10-1
CDR3nt: TGCGCCAGCAGTGAGCTCTACGAGCAGTACTTC
CDR3aa: CASSELYEQYF

abundance: .
j_gene: TRBJ2-1
d_gene: TRBD2
v_gene: TRBV5-8
CDR3nt: TGTGCCAGCAGCCTAATGACCGCCGGGACTAGCGGGAGATTCAATGAGCAGTTCTTC
CDR3aa: CASSLMTAGTSGRFNEQFF

abundance: .
j_gene: TRBJ2-7
d_gene: TRBD2
v_gene: TRBV11-2
CDR3nt: TGTGCCAGCAGCAGCGGGACTCGCGAGCAGTACTTC
CDR3aa: CASSSGTREQYF

abundance: .
j_gene: TRBJ2-1
d_gene: TRBD2
v_gene: TRBV4-2
CDR3nt: TGTGCCAGCAGCCAAGTGCGGGAGGGCCGGAATGAGCAGTTCTTC
CDR3aa: CASSQVREGRNEQFF

abundance: .
j_gene: TRBJ1-5
d_gene: .
v_gene: TRBV28
CDR3nt: TGTGCCAGCAGTTTGTTAGGGATCCAGCCCCAGCATTTT
CDR3aa: CASSLLGIQPQHF

abundance: .
j_gene: TRBJ1-1
d_gene: .
v_gene: TRBV7-9
CDR3nt: TGTGCCAGCGGTAAAATTATGAACACTGAAGCTTTCTTT
CDR3aa: CASGKIMNTEAFF

abundance: once
j_gene: TRBJ2-5
d_gene: TRBD1
v_gene: TRBV15
CDR3nt: TGTGCCACCAGCAGAGACCTAGGGGGCCTGGAGACCCAGTACTTC
CDR3aa: CATSRDLGGLETQYF

abundance: .
j_gene: TRBJ2-7
d_gene: .
v_gene: TRBV5-4
CDR3nt: TGTGCCAGCAGCTTGTCGGATCGAGAGCAGTACTTC
CDR3aa: CASSLSDREQYF

abundance: .
j_gene: TRBJ2-1
d_gene: TRBD2
v_gene: TRBV10-3
CDR3nt: TGTGCCATGCGGGAGTCGTCGGACAATGAGCAGTTCTTC
CDR3aa: CAMRESSDNEQFF

abundance: .
j_gene: TRBJ1-1
d_gene: .
v_gene: TRBV29-1
CDR3nt: TGCAGCGGTTCGACAAGGCCCATTATGATGAACACTGAAGCTTTCTTT
CDR3aa: CSGSTRPIMMNTEAFF

abundance: once
j_gene: TRBJ2-5
d_gene: .
v_gene: TRBV5-1
CDR3nt: TGCGCCAGCAGCTTGGACATCCAAGAGACCCAGTACTTC
CDR3aa: CASSLDIQETQYF

abundance: few
j_gene: TRBJ1-1
d_gene: .
v_gene: TRBV5-1
CDR3nt: TGCGCCAGCAGCTTGGAGGCGAACACTGAAGCTTTCTTT
CDR3aa: CASSLEANTEAFF

abundance: once
j_gene: TRBJ1-2
d_gene: TRBD1
v_gene: TRBV2
CDR3nt: TGTGCCAGCAGTAGAGACAGGGGCAACTATGGCTACACCTTC
CDR3aa: CASSRDRGNYGYTF

abundance: .
j_gene: TRBJ2-3
d_gene: .
v_gene: TRBV4-3
CDR3nt: TGCGCCAGCAGCCAAATCCCGGGGGCTAGCGATACGCAGTATTTT
CDR3aa: CASSQIPGASDTQYF

abundance: .
j_gene: TRBJ2-1
d_gene: TRBD2
v_gene: TRBV5-4
CDR3nt: TGTGCCAGCAGCTTGGTTGGGACTAGCGGTTACAATGAGCAGTTCTTC
CDR3aa: CASSLVGTSGYNEQFF

abundance: .
j_gene: TRBJ2-7
d_gene: .
v_gene: TRBV15
CDR3nt: TGTGCCACCAGCATAAGCGGCGGGACCTACGAGCAGTACTTC
CDR3aa: CATSISGGTYEQYF

abundance: .
j_gene: TRBJ2-7
d_gene: .
v_gene: TRBV5-1
CDR3nt: TGCGCCAGCAGCTACCTCAGACAGGATTCCTACGAGCAGTACTTC
CDR3aa: CASSYLRQDSYEQYF

abundance: .
j_gene: TRBJ2-1
d_gene: .
v_gene: TRBV7-2
CDR3nt: TGTGCCAGCAGCGAGGGCGGCGGGACTTATCCCAATGAGCAGTTCTTC
CDR3aa: CASSEGGGTYPNEQFF

abundance: .
j_gene: TRBJ2-5
d_gene: .
v_gene: TRBV18
CDR3nt: TGTGCCAGCTCACCGACAGCTACCCAAGAGACCCAGTACTTC
CDR3aa: CASSPTATQETQYF